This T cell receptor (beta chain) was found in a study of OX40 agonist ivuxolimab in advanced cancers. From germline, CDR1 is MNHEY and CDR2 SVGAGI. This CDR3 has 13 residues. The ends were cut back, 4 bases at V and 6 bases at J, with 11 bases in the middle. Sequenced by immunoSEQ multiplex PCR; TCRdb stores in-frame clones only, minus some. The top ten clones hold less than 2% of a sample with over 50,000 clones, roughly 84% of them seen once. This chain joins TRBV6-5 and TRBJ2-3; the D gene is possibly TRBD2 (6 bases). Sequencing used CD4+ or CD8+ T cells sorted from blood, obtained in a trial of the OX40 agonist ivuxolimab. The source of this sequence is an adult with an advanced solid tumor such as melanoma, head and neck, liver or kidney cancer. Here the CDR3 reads CASSWRVRDTQYF. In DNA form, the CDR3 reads TGTGCCAGCAGTTGGAGGGTTCGGGATACGCAGTATTTT.